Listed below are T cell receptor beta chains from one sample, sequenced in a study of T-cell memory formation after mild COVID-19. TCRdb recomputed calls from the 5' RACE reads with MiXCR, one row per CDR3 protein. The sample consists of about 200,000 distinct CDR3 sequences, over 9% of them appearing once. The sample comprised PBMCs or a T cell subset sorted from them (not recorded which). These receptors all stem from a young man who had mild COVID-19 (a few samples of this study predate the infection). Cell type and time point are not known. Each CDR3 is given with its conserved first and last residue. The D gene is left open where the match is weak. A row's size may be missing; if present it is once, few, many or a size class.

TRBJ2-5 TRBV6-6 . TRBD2 CASNLAGEETQYF TGTGCCAGCAACTTAGCGGGGGAGGAGACCCAGTACTTC
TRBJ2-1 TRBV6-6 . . CASSKTRGEQFF TGTGCCAGCAGTAAGACCCGAGGTGAGCAGTTCTTC
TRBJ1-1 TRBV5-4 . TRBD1 CASSLQGGSEAFF TGTGCCAGCAGCTTACAGGGGGGATCTGAAGCTTTCTTT
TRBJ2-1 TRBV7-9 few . CASSYSGAGATFF TGTGCCAGCAGCTATAGTGGCGCGGGGGCAACGTTCTTC
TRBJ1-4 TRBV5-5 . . CASSLGVIDTGNEKLFF TGTGCCAGCAGCTTGGGCGTTATAGACACTGGTAATGAAAAACTGTTTTTT
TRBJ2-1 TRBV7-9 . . CASSLVSGGEQFF TGTGCCAGCAGCTTAGTATCGGGTGGTGAGCAGTTCTTC
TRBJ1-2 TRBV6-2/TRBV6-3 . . CASITTSGYGYTF TGTGCCAGCATCACTACGTCGGGGTATGGCTACACCTTC
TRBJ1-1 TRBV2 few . CASKTGITNTEAFF TGTGCCAGCAAAACAGGGATTACGAACACTGAAGCTTTCTTT
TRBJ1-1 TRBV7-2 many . CASSSSGLGQTEAFF TGTGCCAGCAGCTCCAGTGGTTTAGGGCAAACTGAAGCTTTCTTT
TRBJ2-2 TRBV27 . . CASSLWSSWYPGELFF TGTGCCAGCAGTTTATGGTCCTCGTGGTATCCCGGGGAGCTGTTTTTT
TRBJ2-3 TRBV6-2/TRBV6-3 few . CASSLDASTDTQYF TGTGCCAGCAGCCTTGACGCTAGCACAGATACGCAGTATTTT
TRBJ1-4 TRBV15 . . CATSRESARQINEKLFF TGTGCCACCAGCAGAGAATCAGCGAGACAAATTAATGAAAAACTGTTTTTT
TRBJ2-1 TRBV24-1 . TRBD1 CATSDPGQGYNEQFF TGTGCCACCAGTGATCCCGGACAGGGATACAATGAGCAGTTCTTC
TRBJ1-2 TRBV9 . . CASSVDDGRRYGYTF TGTGCCAGCAGCGTTGACGACGGTCGGCGCTATGGCTACACCTTC
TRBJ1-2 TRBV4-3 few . CASSQDHGYGYTF TGCGCCAGCAGCCAAGATCATGGCTATGGCTACACCTTC
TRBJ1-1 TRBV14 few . CASSQDARRRTEAFF TGTGCCAGCAGCCAAGATGCGAGAAGGAGGACTGAAGCTTTCTTT
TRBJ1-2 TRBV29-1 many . CSVERPRNYGYTF TGCAGCGTTGAACGCCCCAGGAACTATGGCTACACCTTC
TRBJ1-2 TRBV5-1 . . CASSLESHRSGYTF TGCGCCAGCAGCTTGGAAAGCCACCGATCTGGCTACACCTTC
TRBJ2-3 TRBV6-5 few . CASRTGGVDTQYF TGTGCCAGCAGGACCGGGGGAGTGGATACGCAGTATTTT
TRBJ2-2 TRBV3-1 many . CASSRKSVGNTGELFF TGTGCCAGCAGTCGGAAAAGCGTCGGCAACACCGGGGAGCTGTTTTTT
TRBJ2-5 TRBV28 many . CASSLDWETQYF TGTGCCAGCAGTTTGGATTGGGAGACCCAGTACTTC
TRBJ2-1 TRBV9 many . CASRPLSSYNEQFF TGTGCCAGCAGACCCCTGAGCTCCTACAATGAGCAGTTCTTC
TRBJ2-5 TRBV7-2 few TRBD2 CASSAGLAGGETQYF TGTGCCAGCAGCGCCGGACTAGCGGGGGGGGAGACCCAGTACTTC